The entry below describes one T cell receptor beta chain. Its antigen remains unknown. This sample was taken from a study of Graves' ophthalmopathy and Graves' hyperthyroidism. RNA transcripts provided the template for amplifying TCR beta CDR3 regions. HTBI primers served in a first-round RT-PCR, which a second-round multiplex PCR followed. MiXCR was run by TCRdb on the multiplex PCR reads, yielding one entry per CDR3 protein. The table lists approximately 640,000 distinct CDR3 sequences, 35% to 50% of them singletons. This CDR3 region has 14 residues. V was pared by 2 bases and J by 7 bases, with 15 bases between. The germline V gene encodes CDR1 SGDLS and CDR2 YYNGEE. Clinical symptoms, serum thyroxine, TRAb, thyroid ultrasound and orbital computed tomography formed the basis of diagnosis. Study-wide findings and caveats: Discrimination between ophthalmopathy and stable hyperthyroidism by a 13-signature model showed more than 85% sensitivity and 70% to 82% specificity.

The V and J genes are TRBV9 and TRBJ1-1, with unresolved D. Sequenced sample: peripheral blood. This clonotype was obtained from an adult man with Graves' ophthalmopathy. CDR3 nucleotide sequence: TGTGCCAGCAGCGTTGAATGGGTTACGGGTGAAGCTTTCTTT. Encoded protein: CASSVEWVTGEAFF. Full variable domain (remainder filled in from reference TRBV9 and TRBJ1-1): DSGVTQTPKHLITATGQRVTLRCSPRSGDLSVYWYQQSLDQGLQFLIQYYNGEERAKGNILERFSAQQFPDLHSELNLSSLELGDSALYFCASSVEWVTGEAFFGQGTRLTVV.